This T cell receptor beta chain originates from a study of CD8+CD57+ T cells in acquired aplastic anemia. Overall study: DNA per sorted CD4+ or CD8+ sample ranged roughly 0.19 to 27.4 ug, averaging roughly 3.5 ug. Study observations and caveats: Patients and controls had CD8+ Simpson's diversity values that were not significantly distinct. Almost 30 sequences, all CD8+ CDR3, were shared between patients and controls.

Points on this clonotype: Its antigen is unknown.

It was genomic DNA that served as the template for profiling TCR beta VDJ and CDR3. A single record per CDR3 protein comes from TCRdb applying MiXCR to the reads. The data contain hundreds of thousands of distinct CDR3 sequences, roughly 68% of them singletons. Germline loops: CDR1 DFQATT, CDR2 SNEGSKA (reference sequence). This CDR3 is built from 14 residues. V dropped 6 bases and J dropped 8 bases, with 20 bases sitting between them. The receptor was derived from a human donor in good health, serving as a control. This sequence joins TRBV20-1 and TRBJ2-1; D is uncertain. Sequencing input: sorted CD4+, CD8+, or CD8+CD57+ T cells (not recorded which) from PBMCs. CDR3 DNA: TGCAGTGCGGCGGTAGGGCGAACTGAAGATGAGCAGTTCTTC. It yields the protein CSAAVGRTEDEQFF.